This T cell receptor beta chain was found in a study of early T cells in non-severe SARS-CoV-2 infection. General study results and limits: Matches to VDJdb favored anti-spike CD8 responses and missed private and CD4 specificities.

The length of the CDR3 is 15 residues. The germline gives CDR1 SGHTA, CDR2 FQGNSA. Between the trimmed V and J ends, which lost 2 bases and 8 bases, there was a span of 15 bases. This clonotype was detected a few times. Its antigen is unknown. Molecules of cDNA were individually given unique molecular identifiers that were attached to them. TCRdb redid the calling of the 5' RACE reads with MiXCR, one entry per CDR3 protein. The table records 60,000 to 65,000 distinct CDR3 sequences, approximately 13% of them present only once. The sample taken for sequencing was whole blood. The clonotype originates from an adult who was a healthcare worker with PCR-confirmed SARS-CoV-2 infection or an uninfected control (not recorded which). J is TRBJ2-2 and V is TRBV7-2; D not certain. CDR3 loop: CASSLNSYPPGELFF. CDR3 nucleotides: TGTGCCAGCAGCTTAAACAGTTACCCTCCAGGGGAGCTGTTTTTT.